One sample yielded the 30 T cell receptor beta chains listed below, sequenced in a study of blood T cell repertoires in COVID-19. Assay used: immunoSEQ multiplex PCR; TCRdb lists only in-frame clones, some missing. The data hold under 300,000 clones, with 86% observed a single time. Material for sequencing was peripheral blood. The origin of the receptors is a man aged 60 to 75 with acute or convalescent COVID-19.

This clone was counted a few times. This chain joins TRBV11-2 and TRBJ2-1; TRBD2 aligns across 10 bases. This CDR3 comprises 16 residues. Germline values: CDR1 SGHAT, CDR2 FQNNGV. Unmatched junction bases numbered 4, after V lost 5 bases and J lost 0 bases. The chain's CDR3 is CASSRLAGFSYNEQFF. CDR3 nucleotide sequence: TGTGCCAGCAGCCGACTAGCGGGCTTCTCCTACAATGAGCAGTTCTTC.

J is TRBJ2-7 and V is TRBV10-3; TRBD2 is a possible D gene (5 bases). The CDR3 sequence is 13 residues long. Trimming stripped 6 bases from V and 3 bases from J, with 12 bases between. Germline V gives CDR1 ENHRY, CDR2 SYGVKD. CDR3 in DNA: TGTGCCATCAGGGACCTAGCTGGCTACGAGCAGTACTTC. It is translated as CAIRDLAGYEQYF.

The chain carries TRBV27 and TRBJ2-3; D is possibly TRBD2 (6 bases). V lost 6 bases and J lost 0, with 13 bases in between. CDR1 is MNHEY, CDR2 SMNVEV, per germline (reference sequence). The CDR3 spans 15 residues. The CDR3 nucleotides read TGTGCCAGCAGCCTAGCGATTACTAGCACAGATACGCAGTATTTT. Translation gives CASSLAITSTDTQYF.

The chain uses TRBV6-6 and TRBJ2-7; no definite D call. This CDR3 has 13 amino acids. Trimming stripped 0 bases from V and 2 bases from J, with 5 bases between. Germline CDR1 MNHNY, CDR2 SVGAGI (reference sequence). The CDR3 sequence is CASSYSGPYEQYF. The CDR3 DNA sequence: TGTGCCAGCAGTTACTCGGGCCCCTACGAGCAGTACTTC.

The V and J genes are TRBV19 and TRBJ2-5; TRBD1 matches at 8 bases. The germline gives CDR1 LNHDA, CDR2 SQIVND (reference sequence). CDR3 size: 13 residues. V dropped 6 bases and J dropped 0; count of bases not matched to a gene: 0. Written as DNA, the CDR3 is TGTGCCAGTAGGGGACAGGACCAAGAGACCCAGTACTTC. Protein sequence: CASRGQDQETQYF.

This chain connects TRBV19 to TRBJ1-1; 9 nucleotides line up with TRBD1. From germline, CDR1 is LNHDA and CDR2 SQIVND (reference sequence). Trimming at V came to 1 base and at J to 0 bases, leaving 6 bases not matched to a gene. The CDR3 runs 17 residues. The CDR3 loop is CASSIGTGEFMNTEAFF. The CDR3 region has the DNA TGTGCCAGTAGTATAGGGACAGGGGAGTTTATGAACACTGAAGCTTTCTTT.

This clone showed up just once. The chain uses TRBV19 and TRBJ2-3, with D possibly being TRBD2 (5 bases). CDR3 length equals 15 residues. V was shortened by 5 bases and J by 1 base, with 13 bases between the two germline ends. CDR1 and CDR2 (germline): LNHDA, SQIVND (reference sequence). The CDR3 spells CASSPLGRGTDTQYF. The CDR3 region has the DNA TGTGCCAGTAGTCCGCTAGGGAGAGGCACAGATACGCAGTATTTT.

Only one count was recorded for this clone. V is TRBV5-1 and J is TRBJ2-3, with D perhaps TRBD1 (6 bases). Trimming pared 3 bases from V and 0 bases from J, leaving 8 bases between. The CDR3 has 14 residues. Germline assignment: CDR1 SGHRS and CDR2 YFSETQ. This CDR3 is CASSWTASTDTQYF. Here the CDR3 DNA reads TGCGCCAGCAGCTGGACAGCTAGCACAGATACGCAGTATTTT. The variable domain in full, with the rest retrieved from reference TRBV5-1 and TRBJ2-3, is KAGVTQTPRYLIKTRGQQVTLSCSPISGHRSVSWYQQTPGQGLQFLFEYFSETQRNKGNFPGRFSGRQFSNSRSEMNVSTLELGDSALYLCASSWTASTDTQYFGPGTRLTVL.

The chain is built from TRBV29-1 and TRBJ2-7; 8 nucleotides agree with TRBD2. V dropped 5 bases and J dropped 5; count of bases not matched to a gene: 8. This CDR3 is built from 13 residues. CDR1 and CDR2 (germline): SQVTM, ANQGSEA. CDR3 region: CSVSGGRTNEQYF. In DNA form, the CDR3 reads TGCAGCGTTTCTGGCGGGAGGACGAACGAGCAGTACTTC.

V is TRBV4-2 and J is TRBJ2-7; 12 bases are shared with TRBD2. The J segment lost 4 bases and the V segment lost 3 bases, leaving 22 bases of the junction unmatched. Germline values: CDR1 LGHNA, CDR2 YNFKEQ. The CDR3 is 21 amino acids. This CDR3 is CASSQDPQPKGLAGFQYEQYF. CDR3 bases: TGTGCCAGCAGCCAGGATCCTCAACCGAAAGGACTAGCGGGATTCCAATACGAGCAGTACTTC.

This clone was seen a single time. The chain combines TRBV15 with TRBJ1-3, with D hard to call. This CDR3 comprises 15 residues. Trimming took off 0 bases at V and 0 bases at J, with 6 bases between the two ends. Per the germline V gene, CDR1 is LNHNV and CDR2 is YYDKDF (reference sequence). Written as DNA, the CDR3 is TGTGCCACCAGCAGAGACAGGTTCTCTGGAAACACCATATATTTT. This gives the protein CATSRDRFSGNTIYF.

A single count supports this clone. The CDR3 reads CASSLEQGNEQFF. The DNA of the CDR3 is TGTGCCAGCTCTCTGGAGCAGGGCAATGAGCAGTTCTTC. V gene TRBV19 combines with J gene TRBJ2-1; possibly TRBD1 for D (5 bases). The CDR3 extends over 13 amino acids. Germline V gene lookup returns CDR1 LNHDA and CDR2 SQIVND (reference sequence). The V end lost 9 bases, the J end lost 6 bases, and 15 bases lay between the germline ends.

For the CDR3, the DNA is TGTGCCAGCAGGGTAACAGGGGGCTCTCAGCCCCAGCATTTT. It encodes CASRVTGGSQPQHF. The V and J genes are TRBV6-5 and TRBJ1-5, with 9 bases lining up with TRBD1. V dropped 6 bases and J dropped 6; count of bases not matched to a gene: 6. CDR3 length equals 14 residues. CDR1 and CDR2 (germline): MNHEY, SVGAGI.

The chain uses TRBV5-1 and TRBJ2-5, with D possibly being TRBD1 (6 bases). Germline V gene data show CDR1 as SGHRS and CDR2 as YFSETQ. The CDR3 has 15 residues. The V end lost 3 bases, the J end lost 8 bases, and 20 bases lay between the germline ends. The CDR3 coding sequence is TGCGCCAGCAGCTCCCAACCCGGACAGCTGGAAACCCAGTACTTC. The encoded protein is CASSSQPGQLETQYF.

Many counts were recorded for this clone. The chain uses TRBV4-3 and TRBJ1-4; TRBD1 matches 7 bases. The V gene's germline CDR1 is LGHNA and CDR2 YSLEER. The J segment lost 1 base and the V segment lost 1 base, leaving 6 bases of the junction unmatched. The CDR3 runs to 17 residues. CDR3 bases: TGCGCCAGCAGCCAAGGCGACCAGGGGGGAACTAATGAAAAACTGTTTTTT. Its protein product is CASSQGDQGGTNEKLFF.

This chain uses TRBV11-3 with TRBJ2-3; TRBD1 matches 7 bases. The CDR3 is 15 amino acids. Germline CDR1 is SGHNT and CDR2 is YENEEA. The trim removed 5 bases at V and 6 bases at J, leaving 11 bases unmatched. CDR3 protein: CASSPRTGALDTQYF. CDR3 sequence (DNA): TGTGCCAGCAGCCCCCGGACAGGAGCTTTGGATACGCAGTATTTT.

This chain links TRBV6-2 or TRBV6-3 with TRBJ2-7, with D possibly TRBD2 on 7 matching bases. Trimming cost V 5 bases and J 5 bases, with 22 bases left between them. The CDR3 totals 16 residues. CDR1 and CDR2 from the germline V gene are MNHEY and SVGEGT. CDR3 residues: CASSPTRGGGLDEQYF. The CDR3 bases are TGTGCCAGCAGTCCGACGAGGGGGGGAGGGTTGGACGAGCAGTACTTC.

The gene calls are TRBV4-3 and TRBJ1-4; D unclear. This CDR3 has 16 amino acids. Germline-derived CDR1 and CDR2 are LGHNA and YSLEER. Trimming took off 0 bases at V and 4 bases at J, with 12 bases between the two ends. CDR3 DNA sequence: TGCGCCAGCAGCCAAGAGTTGGGCAGCTATAATGAAAAACTGTTTTTT. Translated: CASSQELGSYNEKLFF.

V and J are TRBV6-2 or TRBV6-3 and TRBJ2-7; TRBD2 matches 8 bases. Trimming at V came to 0 bases and at J to 6 bases, leaving 19 bases not matched to a gene. Germline V lookup: CDR1 MNHEY, CDR2 SVGEGT. The CDR3 is made up of 19 amino acids. The CDR3 here is CASSYSLSMVNGRAFEQYF. CDR3 DNA: TGTGCCAGCAGTTACTCGCTCTCGATGGTAAACGGGAGGGCCTTCGAGCAGTACTTC.

V and J are TRBV5-1 and TRBJ2-1, with 8 nucleotides matching TRBD2. The CDR3 contains 15 residues. J lost 6 bases, V lost 4 bases, and 9 bases had no gene match. CDR1 is SGHRS, CDR2 YFSETQ, per germline. CDR3 protein: CASSLAGGDFNEQFF. The CDR3 DNA reads as TGCGCCAGCAGCCTAGCGGGTGGGGACTTCAATGAGCAGTTCTTC.

A few counts support this clone. The J gene is TRBJ1-6, the V gene TRBV30; 10 positions match TRBD1. The CDR3 has 16 amino acids. V was clipped by 5 bases and J by 6 bases; unmatched bases: 10. CDR1 and CDR2 (germline): GTSNPN, SVGIG (reference sequence). This CDR3 is CAWPGQGFVGNSPLHF. The CDR3 nucleotides read TGTGCCTGGCCGGGACAGGGGTTTGTCGGTAATTCACCCCTCCACTTT.

The V gene is TRBV7-2, the J gene TRBJ2-1; 13 positions agree with TRBD2. Trimming removed 1 base from V and 2 bases from J; junction bases left unmatched: 5. CDR1 is SGHTA and CDR2 is FQGNSA in the germline V gene. The CDR3 extends over 18 amino acids. CDR3 residues: CASSLGGTSGATYNEQFF. The CDR3 DNA follows: TGTGCCAGCAGCTTAGGTGGGACTAGCGGGGCCACCTACAATGAGCAGTTCTTC.

The V and J genes are TRBV3-1 (or the pseudogene TRBV3-2) and TRBJ2-7, with 11 bases lining up with TRBD2. Germline trimming cut 0 bases from V and 1 base from J; bases unmatched to any gene: 17. CDR1 is LGHDT, CDR2 YNNKEL, per germline (reference sequence). This CDR3 contains 21 residues. The CDR3 DNA is TGTGCCAGCAGCCAAGAGGCGGGGCAGGGGTTGGGACTAGCGGAGTCCTACGAGCAGTACTTC. It is translated as CASSQEAGQGLGLAESYEQYF.

The V and J genes are TRBV29-1 and TRBJ2-2, with D possibly TRBD1 on 6 matching bases. Germline values: CDR1 SQVTM, CDR2 ANQGSEA. CDR3 length: 14 amino acids. Trimming stripped 6 bases from V and 7 bases from J, with 18 bases between. The CDR3 is CSVGTLGRDGELFF. In DNA form, the CDR3 reads TGCAGCGTCGGGACACTTGGGCGAGACGGGGAGCTGTTTTTT.

The gene calls are TRBV18 and TRBJ2-7; no definite D call. The CDR3 extends over 13 amino acids. The germline gives CDR1 KGHSH, CDR2 LQKENI. V was cut by 1 base and J by 3 bases, with 7 bases left in between. The CDR3 sequence: CASSPRPDYEQYF. CDR3 nucleotides: TGTGCCAGCTCACCACGTCCAGACTACGAGCAGTACTTC.

The chain is built from TRBV6-5 and TRBJ1-4; weak D call: TRBD1 (6 bases). V was pared by 7 bases and J by 10 bases, with 22 bases between. Germline V lookup: CDR1 MNHEY, CDR2 SVGAGI. The CDR3 spans 15 residues. CDR3 nucleotides: TGTGCCAGCACCCAGGAGGGGGGGTCAGTTGGAAAACTGTTTTTT. It specifies CASTQEGGSVGKLFF.

The gene calls are TRBV5-4 and TRBJ2-3, with TRBD2 identical over 8 bases. Germline V CDR1 and CDR2: SGHNT, YYREEE (reference sequence). V gave up 4 bases and J gave up 1 base; unmatched junction bases: 8. This CDR3 comprises 16 residues. The CDR3 protein is CASSARLALGTDTQYF. For the CDR3, the DNA is TGTGCCAGCAGCGCCAGACTAGCGTTGGGCACAGATACGCAGTATTTT.

The chain combines TRBV28 with TRBJ2-7, with TRBD2 identical over 7 bases. The V segment lost 8 bases and the J segment 5 bases; nucleotides outside the gene matches: 6. This CDR3 comprises 12 residues. CDR1 is MDHEN, CDR2 SYDVKM, per germline. CDR3 sequence (DNA): TGTGCCAGCCAGTCGGCGGGGGACGAGCAGTACTTC. Translating it yields CASQSAGDEQYF.

CDR3 sequence: CASSLGTPYGYTF. The CDR3 DNA reads TGCGCCAGCAGCTTGGGCACTCCCTATGGCTACACCTTC. V gene TRBV5-1 combines with J gene TRBJ1-2; D call uncertain. The CDR3 consists of 13 residues. CDR1 SGHRS and CDR2 YFSETQ come from the germline V gene. V lost 0 bases, J lost 4 bases, and 7 bases lay in between.

A single count supports this clone. The chain is built from TRBV18 and TRBJ2-1; no clear D. The CDR3 contains 15 residues. The germline V gene has CDR1 KGHSH and CDR2 LQKENI. The ends were cut back, 3 bases at V and 8 bases at J, with 17 bases in the middle. This CDR3 is CASSPQVGNRDEQFF. The CDR3 DNA is TGTGCCAGCTCACCCCAGGTAGGAAACCGTGATGAGCAGTTCTTC.